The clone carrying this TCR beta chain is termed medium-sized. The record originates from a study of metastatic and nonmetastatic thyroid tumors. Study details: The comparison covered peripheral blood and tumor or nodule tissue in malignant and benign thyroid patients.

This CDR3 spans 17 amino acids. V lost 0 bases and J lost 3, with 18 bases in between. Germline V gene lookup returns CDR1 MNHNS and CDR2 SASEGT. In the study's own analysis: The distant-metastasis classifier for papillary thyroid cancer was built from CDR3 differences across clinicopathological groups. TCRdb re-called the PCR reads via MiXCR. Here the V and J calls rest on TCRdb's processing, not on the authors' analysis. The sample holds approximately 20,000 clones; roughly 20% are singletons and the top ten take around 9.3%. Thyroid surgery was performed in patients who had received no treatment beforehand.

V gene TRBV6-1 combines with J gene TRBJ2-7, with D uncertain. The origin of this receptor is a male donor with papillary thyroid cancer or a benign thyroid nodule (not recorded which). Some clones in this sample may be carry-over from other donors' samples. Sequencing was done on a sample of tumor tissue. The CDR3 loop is CASSEAKSRSVFYEQYF. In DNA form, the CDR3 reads TGTGCCAGCAGTGAAGCGAAGAGCAGGAGCGTTTTCTACGAGCAGTACTTC.